These 28 T cell receptor beta chains were sequenced from one sample in a study of blood T cell repertoires in COVID-19. Profiling relied on immunoSEQ multiplex PCR, and the TCRdb table lists in-frame clones only, not all of them. The data hold about 160,000 clones, with 75% to 90% observed a single time. Material: peripheral blood. The receptors stem from a human donor in a cohort sampled during active COVID-19.

V and J are TRBV20-1 and TRBJ2-1; possible D gene TRBD2, 5 bases. This CDR3 region has 14 residues. Germline CDR1 is DFQATT and CDR2 is SNEGSKA (reference sequence). V shed 3 bases and J shed 4 bases, with 13 bases lying between them. The CDR3 region has the DNA TGCAGTGCTAGTTTGGTTAGCGCGTACAATGAGCAGTTCTTC. Protein sequence: CSASLVSAYNEQFF.

The chain combines TRBV12-3 or TRBV12-4 with TRBJ1-1, with D unclear. V lost 6 bases, J lost 0 bases, and 8 bases lay in between. This CDR3 has 13 residues. CDR3: CASRLSMNTEAFF. CDR3 DNA sequence: TGTGCCAGCAGACTGTCCATGAACACTGAAGCTTTCTTT.

The chain joins TRBV6-5 to TRBJ1-5, with D perhaps TRBD1 (5 bases). Germline values: CDR1 MNHEY, CDR2 SVGAGI. CDR3 size: 11 residues. Trimming left V 10 bases short and J 7 bases short, with 11 bases between. The CDR3 is CAIGRGQPQHF. The CDR3 DNA sequence: TGTGCCATCGGGAGGGGACAGCCCCAGCATTTT.

This chain links TRBV6-2 or TRBV6-3 with TRBJ2-2; D gene unclear. Germline CDR1 and CDR2: MNHEY and SVGEGT. The V gene lost 2 bases and the J gene lost 6 bases, with 10 bases spanning the gap. The CDR3 runs to 14 residues. The CDR3 protein is CASSYGSGSGELFF. The CDR3 DNA sequence: TGTGCCAGCAGTTACGGATCGGGTTCCGGGGAGCTGTTTTTT.

V is TRBV7-2 and J is TRBJ1-4; a possible D gene is TRBD1 (6 bases). V was pared by 5 bases and J by 5 bases, with 15 bases between. Per the germline V gene, CDR1 is SGHTA and CDR2 is FQGNSA. There are 15 residues in the CDR3. The CDR3 reads CASSPQGAFNEKLFF. The CDR3 DNA is TGTGCCAGCAGCCCACAGGGAGCGTTCAATGAAAAACTGTTTTTT.

The chain employs TRBV7-6 and TRBJ2-7; 10 bases map to TRBD1. V dropped 2 bases and J dropped 0; count of bases not matched to a gene: 7. This CDR3 contains 17 residues. The V gene's germline CDR1 is SGHVS and CDR2 FNYEAQ. CDR3 bases: TGTGCCAGCAGCTTATGGTCAGGGACAGGGGTCTCCTACGAGCAGTACTTC. Translation gives CASSLWSGTGVSYEQYF.

The V and J genes are TRBV7-9 and TRBJ2-7; no firm D call. Per germline, CDR1 SEHNR and CDR2 FQNEAQ (reference sequence). V lost 5 bases to trimming and J lost 3 bases, with 5 bases between them. The CDR3 length is 11 residues. The CDR3 region is CASSESYEQYF. CDR3 nucleotide sequence: TGTGCCAGCAGCGAGAGCTACGAGCAGTACTTC.

The CDR3 sequence is CASSYETDTGELFF. The CDR3 DNA is TGTGCCAGCAGTTACGAGACAGACACCGGGGAGCTGTTTTTT. The J gene is TRBJ2-2, the V gene TRBV6-5; D perhaps matches TRBD1 (5 bases). There are 14 residues in the CDR3. In germline, CDR1 is MNHEY, CDR2 SVGAGI. Between the trimmed V and J ends, which lost 2 bases and 3 bases, there was a span of 7 bases.

Concerning this clone: Germline is not matched at one junction end, which may reflect a read error. The same CDR3 is also encoded by other DNA sequences in this sample. This sequence joins TRBV28 and TRBJ2-3; 8 bases agree with TRBD2. CDR1 is MDHEN, CDR2 SYDVKM, per germline. This CDR3 spans 13 amino acids. The CDR3 sequence is CASKRGSTDTQYF. Here the CDR3 DNA reads TGTGCGAGCAAGCGGGGGAGCACAGATACGCAGTATTTT.

The chain couples TRBV11-2 to TRBJ2-2; D ambiguous. The CDR3 is 15 amino acids. V was trimmed by 3 bases and J by 1 base, leaving 9 bases between them. Germline CDR1 SGHAT, CDR2 FQNNGV. CDR3 in amino acids: CASSFRGQNTGELFF. The CDR3 nucleotides read TGTGCCAGCAGCTTCCGAGGCCAGAACACCGGGGAGCTGTTTTTT.

The rearrangement joins TRBV27 to TRBJ2-2; maybe TRBD1 (6 bases). Per the germline V gene, CDR1 is MNHEY and CDR2 is SMNVEV (reference sequence). This CDR3 contains 14 residues. Trimming stripped 3 bases from V and 6 bases from J, with 11 bases between. The CDR3 nucleotides are TGTGCCAGCAGTTTCGGGTCAGGGGCCGGGGAGCTGTTTTTT. Translation gives CASSFGSGAGELFF.

This chain joins TRBV7-8 and TRBJ1-3; D unresolved. The CDR3 length is 12 residues. The V gene's germline CDR1 is SGHVS and CDR2 FQNEAQ. V gave up 5 bases and J gave up 9 bases, with 11 bases separating them. Here the CDR3 DNA reads TGTGCCAGCAGCCTCGGGTGGAGCACCATATATTTT. As protein: CASSLGWSTIYF.

V is TRBV27 and J is TRBJ2-3; possibly TRBD2 for D (6 bases). Germline V gene lookup returns CDR1 MNHEY and CDR2 SMNVEV (reference sequence). With 4 bases removed from V and 2 bases from J, the gap between germline ends came to 10 bases. CDR3 length equals 14 residues. CDR3 loop: CASSSREPTDTQYF. CDR3 DNA: TGTGCCAGCAGTTCGCGGGAACCCACAGATACGCAGTATTTT.

The chain employs TRBV9 and TRBJ1-2; D is undetermined. Trimming stripped 0 bases from V and 7 bases from J, with 7 bases between. Per the germline V gene, CDR1 is SGDLS and CDR2 is YYNGEE. The CDR3 runs 12 residues. The CDR3 bases are TGTGCCAGCAGCGTAGGGGCGGGTGGCTACACCTTC. Amino acid sequence: CASSVGAGGYTF.

The rearrangement uses TRBV29-1 and TRBJ1-1, with D perhaps matching TRBD1 (5 bases). Between the trimmed V and J ends, which lost 2 bases and 1 base, there was a span of 11 bases. Per the germline V gene, CDR1 is SQVTM and CDR2 is ANQGSEA. The CDR3 has 14 residues. Here the CDR3 DNA reads TGCAGCGTTGAAATCGGGGGGGGGAACACTGAAGCTTTCTTT. Translating gives CSVEIGGGNTEAFF. Full variable domain (missing parts from reference TRBV29-1 and TRBJ1-1): SAVISQKPSRDICQRGTSLTIQCQVDSQVTMMFWYRQQPGQSLTLIATANQGSEATYESGFVIDKFPISRPNLTFSTLTVSNMSPEDSSIYLCSVEIGGGNTEAFFGQGTRLTVV.

V gene TRBV24-1 combines with J gene TRBJ2-2; 9 nucleotides align to TRBD2. Unmatched junction bases numbered 4, after V lost 3 bases and J lost 9 bases. This CDR3 is built from 14 residues. CDR1 and CDR2 from the germline V gene are KGHDR and SFDVKD. The CDR3 coding sequence is TGTGCCACCAGTGATAGCGGGGGGTTCCGGGAGCTGTTTTTT. Translated: CATSDSGGFRELFF.

The rearrangement uses TRBV5-1 and TRBJ2-1, with 9 positions matching TRBD2. This CDR3 comprises 13 residues. Germline lookup yields CDR1 SGHRS and CDR2 YFSETQ. Trimming cost V 4 bases and J 15 bases; bases outside gene matches: 11. The CDR3 nucleotides read TGCGCCAGCAGCCTTATAGCGGGAGACCGGGGGTTCTTC. Residues: CASSLIAGDRGFF.

The genes are TRBV4-3 and TRBJ2-7; 7 bases map to TRBD1. CDR3 length: 14 residues. Germline assignment: CDR1 LGHNA and CDR2 YSLEER. The V segment lost 3 bases and the J segment 0 bases; nucleotides outside the gene matches: 2. CDR3 in amino acids: CASSQGQLSYEQYF. The CDR3 region has the DNA TGCGCCAGCAGCCAGGGACAGCTCTCCTACGAGCAGTACTTC.

The V call is TRBV4-3, the J call TRBJ1-6, with TRBD1 as a possible D gene (6 bases). The CDR3 is made up of 14 amino acids. Trimming removed 2 bases from V and 8 bases from J, with 10 bases in between. Germline V gives CDR1 LGHNA, CDR2 YSLEER. DNA for the CDR3: TGCGCCAGCAGCCAAAGCAACAGGGATTCACCCCTCCACTTT. This gives the protein CASSQSNRDSPLHF.

J is TRBJ2-2 and V is TRBV28; the D gene is possibly TRBD1 (6 bases). This CDR3 is 14 amino acids long. In germline, CDR1 is MDHEN, CDR2 SYDVKM. V lost 7 bases, J lost 5 bases, and 14 bases lay in between. In DNA, the CDR3 is TGTGCCAGCACCACCTACAGGGTTACCGGGGAGCTGTTTTTT. It codes for CASTTYRVTGELFF.

The chain recombines TRBV9 with TRBJ2-1, with TRBD2 identical over 8 bases. The CDR3 runs to 15 residues. After removal of 4 bases from V and 9 bases from J, the junction contained 12 bases not matched to a gene. Germline V lookup: CDR1 SGDLS, CDR2 YYNGEE. The CDR3 region is CASSLEASGLGEQFF. CDR3 coding DNA: TGTGCCAGCAGCCTCGAGGCTAGCGGGTTAGGTGAGCAGTTCTTC.

The chain joins TRBV11-2 to TRBJ2-3, with 10 bases fitting TRBD2. The CDR3 spans 17 residues. J lost 1 base, V lost 3 bases, and 7 bases had no gene match. Germline CDR1 and CDR2: SGHAT and FQNNGV. Here the CDR3 reads CASSFPELAGGTDTQYF. In nucleotides, the CDR3 is TGTGCCAGCAGCTTTCCAGAGCTAGCGGGAGGCACAGATACGCAGTATTTT.

This chain joins TRBV10-3 and TRBJ1-3, with D possibly being TRBD1 (6 bases). CDR1 and CDR2 (germline): ENHRY, SYGVKD. The CDR3 extends over 16 amino acids. Trimming took 3 bases from V and 0 from J, leaving 12 bases between them. CDR3 amino acids: CAISEQGPSSGNTIYF. The CDR3 nucleotides read TGTGCCATCAGTGAACAGGGCCCCAGCTCTGGAAACACCATATATTTT.

J is TRBJ2-7 and V is TRBV4-1, with D tentatively TRBD2 (6 bases). The V gene's germline CDR1 is MGHRA and CDR2 YSYEKL. V was clipped by 4 bases and J by 6 bases, with 10 bases between them. The CDR3 runs to 12 residues. The CDR3 nucleotides read TGCGCCAGCAGCCCCACGGGGGTCGAGCAGTACTTC. Amino acids: CASSPTGVEQYF.

The gene calls are TRBV10-2 and TRBJ2-7, with TRBD1 identical over 7 bases. This CDR3 contains 17 residues. The trim removed 8 bases at V and 0 bases at J, leaving 16 bases unmatched. CDR1 and CDR2 (germline): WSHSY, SAAADI. CDR3 protein: CASRGGPDRPSSYEQYF. The CDR3 bases are TGCGCCAGCCGTGGGGGACCGGACAGGCCGAGCTCCTACGAGCAGTACTTC.

The V call is TRBV6-5, the J call TRBJ2-7, with 7 bases matching TRBD2. The CDR3 consists of 16 residues. In germline, CDR1 is MNHEY, CDR2 SVGAGI. J was trimmed by 5 bases and V by 0 bases; bases with no gene match: 10. The CDR3 DNA is TGTGCCAGCAGTTACTCGAGGGAGGGCCGGAGAAACGAGCAGTACTTC. It codes for CASSYSREGRRNEQYF.

The chain is built from TRBV28 and TRBJ2-3; 12 nucleotides line up with TRBD2. Unmatched junction bases numbered 4, after V lost 7 bases and J lost 5 bases. CDR3 length equals 14 residues. CDR1 and CDR2 (germline): MDHEN, SYDVKM. The CDR3 spells CASIGLAGKDTQYF. The CDR3 coding sequence is TGTGCCAGCATTGGACTAGCGGGGAAAGATACGCAGTATTTT.

This chain connects TRBV19 to TRBJ2-3; D is perhaps TRBD2 (5 bases). Trimming took off 10 bases at V and 1 base at J, with 15 bases between the two ends. The germline gives CDR1 LNHDA, CDR2 SQIVND (reference sequence). The length of the CDR3 is 14 residues. The CDR3, as DNA: TGTGCCACTATAGCCGGAGGCCGCACAGATACGCAGTATTTT. It specifies CATIAGGRTDTQYF.